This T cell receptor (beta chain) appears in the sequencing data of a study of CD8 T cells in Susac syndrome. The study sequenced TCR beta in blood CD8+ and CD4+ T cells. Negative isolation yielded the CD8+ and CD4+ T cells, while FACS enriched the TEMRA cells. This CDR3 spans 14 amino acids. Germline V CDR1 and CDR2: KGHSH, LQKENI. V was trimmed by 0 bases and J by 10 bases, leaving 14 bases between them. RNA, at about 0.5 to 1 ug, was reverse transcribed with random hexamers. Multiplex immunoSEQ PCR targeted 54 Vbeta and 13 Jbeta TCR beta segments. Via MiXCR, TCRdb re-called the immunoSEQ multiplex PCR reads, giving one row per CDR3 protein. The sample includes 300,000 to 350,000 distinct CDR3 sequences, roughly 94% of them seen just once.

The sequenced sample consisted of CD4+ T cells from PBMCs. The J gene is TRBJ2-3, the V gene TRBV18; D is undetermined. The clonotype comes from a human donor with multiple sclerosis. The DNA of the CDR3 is TGTGCCAGCTCACCACCGTTACCCACGGATCCGCAGTATTTT. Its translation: CASSPPLPTDPQYF.